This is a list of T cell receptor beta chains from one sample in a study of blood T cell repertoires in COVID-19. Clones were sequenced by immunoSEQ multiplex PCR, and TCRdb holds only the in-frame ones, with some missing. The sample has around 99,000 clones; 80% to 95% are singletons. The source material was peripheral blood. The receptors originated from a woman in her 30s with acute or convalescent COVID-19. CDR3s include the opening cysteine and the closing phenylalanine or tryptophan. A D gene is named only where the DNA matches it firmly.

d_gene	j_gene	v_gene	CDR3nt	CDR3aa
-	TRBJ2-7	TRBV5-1	TGCGCCAGCAGCCGCGGAGGGACCGGAACGCTAGAGCAGTACTTC	CASSRGGTGTLEQYF
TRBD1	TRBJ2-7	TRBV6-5	TGTGCCAGCGGGGGTAGACAGGGGAAGTTCTACGAGCAGTACTTC	CASGGRQGKFYEQYF
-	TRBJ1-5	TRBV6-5	TGTGCCAGCGGGAAGACAGGTAGCAATCAGCCCCAGCATTTT	CASGKTGSNQPQHF
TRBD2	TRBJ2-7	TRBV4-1	TGCGCCAGCAGCCAAGTCCTCGGCAGCGGGAGTCGGTACGAGCAGTACTTC	CASSQVLGSGSRYEQYF
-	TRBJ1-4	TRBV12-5	TGTGCTAGTGGTTTCTTTGGGCGTGAAAAACTGTTTTTT	CASGFFGREKLFF
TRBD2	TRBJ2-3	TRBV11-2	TGTGCCAGCAGCTTAGGATTACTAGCGGGGGCCGGAGGTACGCAGTATTTT	CASSLGLLAGAGGTQYF
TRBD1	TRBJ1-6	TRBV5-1	TGCGCCAGCAGCTTGGGGAGGGGGCCGAGCGTTAATTCACCCCTCCACTTT	CASSLGRGPSVNSPLHF
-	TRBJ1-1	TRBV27	TGTGCCAGCAGATCTACGGGACACCTGCACACTGAAGCTTTCTTT	CASRSTGHLHTEAFF
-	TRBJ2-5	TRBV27	TGTGCCAGCAGCGGCGGGTGGCGGCAAGAGACCCAGTACTTC	CASSGGWRQETQYF
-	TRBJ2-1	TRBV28	TGTGCCAGCAGCCTACCTATCCAACGACAGACGAGACGAAATGAGCAGTTCTTC	CASSLPIQRQTRRNEQFF
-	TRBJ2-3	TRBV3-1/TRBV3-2	TGTGCCAGCAGACCGTCTGCGCAGGGGCGCACAGATACGCAGTATTTT	CASRPSAQGRTDTQYF
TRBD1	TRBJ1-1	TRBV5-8	TGTGCCAGCAGCGTCGGGACAGGGTGGAACACTGAAGCTTTCTTT	CASSVGTGWNTEAFF
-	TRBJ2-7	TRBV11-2	TGTGCCAGCAGCTTAGATCAGGTATCCTACGAGCAGTACTTC	CASSLDQVSYEQYF
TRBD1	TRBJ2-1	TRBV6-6	TGTGCCAGCATGACTGGACAGGCATACAATGAGCAGTTCTTC	CASMTGQAYNEQFF
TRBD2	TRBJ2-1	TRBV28	TGTGCCGGGAATAGCGGGGGAAGTTACAATGAGCAGTTCTTC	CAGNSGGSYNEQFF
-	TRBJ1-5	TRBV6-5	TGTGCCAGCAGTTCCGGACAGAATCAGCCCCAGCATTTT	CASSSGQNQPQHF
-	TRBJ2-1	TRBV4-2	TGTGCCAGCAGCCAGGGCGCAATCTATGAGCAGTTCTTC	CASSQGAIYEQFF